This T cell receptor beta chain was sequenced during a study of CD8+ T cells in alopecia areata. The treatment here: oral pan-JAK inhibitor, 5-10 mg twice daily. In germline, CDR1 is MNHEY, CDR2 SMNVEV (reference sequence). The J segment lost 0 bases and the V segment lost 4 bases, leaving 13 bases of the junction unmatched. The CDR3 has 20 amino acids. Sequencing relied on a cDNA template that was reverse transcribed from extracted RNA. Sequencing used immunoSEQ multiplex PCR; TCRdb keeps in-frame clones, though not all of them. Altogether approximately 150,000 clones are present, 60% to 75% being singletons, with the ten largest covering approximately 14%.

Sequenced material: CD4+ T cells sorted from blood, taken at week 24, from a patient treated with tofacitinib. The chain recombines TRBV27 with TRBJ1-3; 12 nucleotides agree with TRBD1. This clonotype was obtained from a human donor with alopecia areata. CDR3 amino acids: CASSSMDRDRGPSSGNTIYF. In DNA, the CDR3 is TGTGCCAGCAGTTCAATGGACCGGGACAGGGGGCCCAGCTCTGGAAACACCATATATTTT.